One and the same sample provided the 29 T cell receptor beta chains below, sequenced in a study of PD-1 blockade in mismatch repair-deficient tumors. Sequenced by immunoSEQ multiplex PCR; TCRdb stores in-frame clones only, minus some. Among about 19,000 clones listed, roughly 82% were seen once. Here the sequenced sample was PBMCs, taken 52 weeks after starting pembrolizumab. The receptors shown here come from an adult with mismatch repair-deficient cancer.

This chain connects TRBV28 to TRBJ1-2; TRBD1 matches at 9 bases. The length of the CDR3 is 15 residues. CDR1 is MDHEN and CDR2 is SYDVKM in the germline V gene. Trimming took 3 bases from V and 7 from J; bases not matched to a gene: 9. The CDR3: CASSFPPGQGPGYTF. The CDR3, as DNA: TGTGCCAGCAGTTTTCCACCGGGACAGGGACCTGGCTACACCTTC.

This clone turned up a few times. The CDR3 nucleotides read TGTGCCAGCAGCCCCCTACTTTATTCACCCCTCCACTTT. It encodes CASSPLLYSPLHF. The rearrangement joins TRBV7-2 to TRBJ1-6; D gene uncertain. The CDR3 is 13 residues long. Germline-derived CDR1 and CDR2 are SGHTA and FQGNSA. V was pared by 5 bases and J by 8 bases, with 10 bases between.

This clone was found a few times. This chain connects TRBV6-5 to TRBJ2-7; D gene uncertain. Trimming cost V 2 bases and J 6 bases, with 11 bases left between them. The germline V gene encodes CDR1 MNHEY and CDR2 SVGAGI. This CDR3 spans 13 amino acids. The chain's CDR3 is CASSYGQLSEQYF. CDR3 nucleotide sequence: TGTGCCAGCAGTTACGGGCAATTGAGCGAGCAGTACTTC.

The rearrangement joins TRBV7-3 to TRBJ1-1; D unclear. Per germline, CDR1 SGHTA and CDR2 FQGTGA. CDR3 length: 15 amino acids. Trimming took 5 bases from V and 0 from J, leaving 13 bases between them. The CDR3 is CASSPTPGLNTEAFF. CDR3 DNA: TGTGCCAGCAGCCCTACCCCGGGATTGAACACTGAAGCTTTCTTT.

CDR3 amino acids: CSVNRGTGELFF. The DNA of the CDR3 is TGCAGCGTTAACAGGGGGACCGGGGAGCTGTTTTTT. The chain joins TRBV29-1 to TRBJ2-2, with 8 bases that match TRBD1. V was pared by 5 bases and J by 5 bases, with 1 base of the junction left unmatched. The CDR3 has 12 amino acids. In germline, CDR1 is SQVTM, CDR2 ANQGSEA.

The J gene is TRBJ1-1, the V gene TRBV6-5; 7 nucleotides match TRBD1. V shed 2 bases and J 1 base; nucleotides not matched to a gene: 1. The CDR3 length is 14 residues. In germline, CDR1 is MNHEY, CDR2 SVGAGI. The CDR3 loop reads CASSYGTANTEAFF. In DNA, the CDR3 is TGTGCCAGCAGTTACGGGACAGCGAACACTGAAGCTTTCTTT.

This clone was observed once. This chain connects TRBV29-1 to TRBJ1-2; perhaps TRBD1 as D (5 bases). Germline V gene lookup returns CDR1 SQVTM and CDR2 ANQGSEA. Trimming cost V 5 bases and J 0 bases, with 10 bases left between them. CDR3 length equals 13 residues. The CDR3 DNA reads TGCAGCGTTCAAGGGGAGGCTAACTATGGCTACACCTTC. Encoded protein: CSVQGEANYGYTF.

This clone was picked up a small number of times. The rearrangement uses TRBV6-5 and TRBJ2-7; 15 nucleotides line up with TRBD2. CDR3 length equals 16 residues. Germline trimming cut 4 bases from V and 2 bases from J; bases unmatched to any gene: 3. Germline V gives CDR1 MNHEY, CDR2 SVGAGI. CDR3 amino acids: CASSLGLAGGPYEQYF. The CDR3 nucleotides are TGTGCCAGCAGTTTGGGACTAGCGGGAGGTCCCTACGAGCAGTACTTC.

The V call is TRBV4-1, the J call TRBJ1-1, with 8 bases fitting TRBD1. Germline assignment: CDR1 MGHRA and CDR2 YSYEKL. This CDR3 region has 16 residues. Unmatched junction bases numbered 6, after V lost 3 bases and J lost 0 bases. The CDR3 region is CASSHRAGGLNTEAFF. CDR3 DNA sequence: TGCGCCAGCAGCCATAGAGCAGGGGGCCTGAACACTGAAGCTTTCTTT.

This clone occurred once. Relative to the germline gene, one junction end is altered; a read error may explain this. The V and J genes are TRBV7-8 and TRBJ2-3, with TRBD2 matching 13 bases. The germline CDR1 and CDR2 sequences are SGHVS and FQNEAQ. This CDR3 contains 19 residues. CDR3 region: CASSIAWTSGSQGTDTQYF. In nucleotides, the CDR3 is TGTGCCAGCAGCATAGCTTGGACTAGCGGGAGCCAAGGGACAGATACGCAGTATTTT.

The gene calls are TRBV5-1 and TRBJ2-6; D possibly corresponds to TRBD2 (11 bases). V lost 1 base and J lost 3, with 26 bases in between. Germline CDR1 reads SGHRS; CDR2 reads YFSETQ. The CDR3 runs to 21 residues. The CDR3 bases are TGCGCCAGCAGCTTGCGACAGGGGGCAACTAGCGGGAGAGGTGGGGCCAACGTCCTGACTTTC. This gives the protein CASSLRQGATSGRGGANVLTF.

The chain joins TRBV28 to TRBJ2-7; 9 nucleotides match TRBD2. This CDR3 is 15 amino acids long. Germline-derived CDR1 and CDR2 are MDHEN and SYDVKM. The ends lost 2 bases at V and 2 bases at J; junction bases unmatched: 4. CDR3 protein: CASSLSGRTPYEQYF. The CDR3 DNA reads as TGTGCCAGCAGTTTAAGCGGGAGGACCCCCTACGAGCAGTACTTC. The whole variable domain, remainder taken from reference TRBV28 and TRBJ2-7, is DVKVTQSSRYLVKRTGEKVFLECVQDMDHENMFWYRQDPGLGLRLIYFSYDVKMKEKGDIPEGYSVSREKKERFSLILESASTNQTSMYLCASSLSGRTPYEQYFGPGTRLTVT.

V usage is TRBV11-3 and J usage is TRBJ1-4; 8 nucleotides match TRBD1. The CDR3 is 17 residues long. V was clipped by 5 bases and J by 3 bases; unmatched bases: 11. Looked up from germline, CDR1 is SGHNT and CDR2 is YENEEA. CDR3 DNA: TGTGCCAGCAGCACCGGGACAGGATGGGGAGCTAATGAAAAACTGTTTTTT. Translation: CASSTGTGWGANEKLFF.

This chain connects TRBV9 to TRBJ1-3; tentative D call: TRBD1 (5 bases). Germline CDR1 is SGDLS and CDR2 is YYNGEE. Trimming removed 4 bases at V and 6 bases at J, with 23 bases between. This CDR3 has 17 amino acids. The CDR3 here is CASSPRRGGALENTIYF. The CDR3 nucleotides read TGTGCCAGCAGCCCAAGGAGGGGAGGTGCTCTGGAAAACACCATATATTTT.

The chain recombines TRBV27 with TRBJ1-1; TRBD1 might be the D (5 bases). The CDR3 sequence is 13 residues long. V gave up 6 bases and J gave up 0 bases, with 8 bases separating them. Germline lookup yields CDR1 MNHEY and CDR2 SMNVEV (reference sequence). The CDR3: CASRGQLNTEAFF. CDR3 in DNA: TGTGCCAGCAGGGGGCAGTTGAACACTGAAGCTTTCTTT.

J is TRBJ2-2 and V is TRBV21-1; the table gives TRBD2 as D, unverified against the DNA. TRBV21-1 has pseudogene status. The CDR3 consists of 19 residues. For the CDR3, the DNA is TGTGCCAGCAGCAAATACGACCTTTCTAGCGGCCCCAACCGCGGGGAGCTGTTTTTT. Its translation: CASSKYDLSSGPNRGELFF.

The rearrangement joins TRBV30 to TRBJ2-2; D not certain. This CDR3 has 12 residues. Germline-derived CDR1 and CDR2 are GTSNPN and SVGIG (reference sequence). Trimming shortened V by 3 bases and J by 4 bases, and 6 bases separated the two germline ends. The CDR3 DNA is TGTGCCTGGAGGCTACTCACCGGGGAGCTGTTTTTT. Translation gives CAWRLLTGELFF.

This clone was observed once. J is TRBJ2-3 and V is TRBV2; 12 nucleotides line up with TRBD2. Germline trimming cut 9 bases from V and 6 bases from J; bases unmatched to any gene: 10. The CDR3 covers 15 residues. Germline CDR1 SNHLY, CDR2 FYNNEI. CDR3 DNA sequence: TGTGCCAGTGCGGCCCGGACTAGCGGGAAGGATACGCAGTATTTT. This gives the protein CASAARTSGKDTQYF. The full variable domain, rest sourced from reference TRBV2 and TRBJ2-3, is EPEVTQTPSHQVTQMGQEVILRCVPISNHLYFYWYRQILGQKVEFLVSFYNNEISEKSEIFDDQFSVERPDGSNFTLKIRSTKLEDSAMYFCASAARTSGKDTQYFGPGTRLTVL.

The CDR3 sequence: CASSAQDRGREEKLFF. As DNA, the CDR3 is TGTGCCAGCAGCGCCCAGGACAGGGGGCGAGAGGAAAAACTGTTTTTT. The genes are TRBV9 and TRBJ1-4; 11 bases fit TRBD1. V dropped 3 bases and J dropped 8; count of bases not matched to a gene: 9. The CDR3 consists of 16 residues. Germline CDR1 and CDR2: SGDLS and YYNGEE.

V usage is TRBV10-1 and J usage is TRBJ1-1, with a possible D match to TRBD1 (6 bases). The length of the CDR3 is 12 residues. Between the trimmed V and J ends, which lost 10 bases and 0 bases, there was a span of 9 bases. CDR1 WNHNN and CDR2 SYGVQD come from the germline V gene (reference sequence). The CDR3 sequence is CATGQLNTEAFF. CDR3 nucleotide sequence: TGCGCCACCGGACAGTTGAACACTGAAGCTTTCTTT.

The V and J genes are TRBV28 and TRBJ1-3; 9 nucleotides agree with TRBD1. Germline loops: CDR1 MDHEN, CDR2 SYDVKM. The length of the CDR3 is 22 residues. The V segment lost 4 bases and the J segment 0 bases; nucleotides outside the gene matches: 22. The CDR3 spells CASSSLRGRDRETLHSGNTIYF. The CDR3 DNA reads TGTGCCAGCAGTTCCCTACGCGGCCGGGACAGGGAAACCCTCCACTCTGGAAACACCATATATTTT.

The chain couples TRBV6-5 to TRBJ1-2, with 7 bases identical to TRBD1. The CDR3 spans 14 residues. The germline CDR1 and CDR2 sequences are MNHEY and SVGAGI. The ends lost 6 bases at V and 3 bases at J; junction bases unmatched: 7. CDR3 protein: CASSTQGGDYGYTF. The CDR3 DNA reads TGTGCCAGCAGCACCCAAGGGGGCGACTATGGCTACACCTTC.

The V gene is TRBV27, the J gene TRBJ2-1; 7 bases agree with TRBD2. Trimming cost V 5 bases and J 4 bases; bases outside gene matches: 11. This CDR3 is built from 16 residues. Germline V gene data show CDR1 as MNHEY and CDR2 as SMNVEV (reference sequence). The CDR3 sequence is CASSPREAGTYNEQFF. CDR3 nucleotides: TGTGCCAGCAGTCCCCGGGAAGCGGGGACGTACAATGAGCAGTTCTTC.

This clone was seen a single time. This rearrangement joins TRBV6-1 to TRBJ1-1; D might be TRBD1 (6 bases). The CDR3 length is 14 residues. In germline, CDR1 is MNHNS, CDR2 SASEGT. The germline V and J ends were trimmed by 3 bases and 3 bases, with 11 bases remaining between them. The CDR3 sequence is CASSDVRGYTEAFF. The CDR3 DNA reads as TGTGCCAGCAGTGATGTGAGGGGGTACACTGAAGCTTTCTTT.

This clone turned up a few times. The CDR3 coding sequence is TGTGCCAGCAGCTTATGGGGGGGGACTGAAGCTTTCTTT. This encodes CASSLWGGTEAFF. The chain combines TRBV7-2 with TRBJ1-1; maybe TRBD1 (5 bases). CDR1 and CDR2 (germline): SGHTA, FQGNSA. V was cut by 2 bases and J by 5 bases, with 9 bases left in between. The CDR3 contains 13 residues. The full variable domain, with the rest looked up from reference TRBV7-2 and TRBJ1-1, is GAGVSQSPSNKVTEKGKDVELRCDPISGHTALYWYRQSLGQGLEFLIYFQGNSAPDKSGLPSDRFSAERTGGSVSTLTIQRTQQEDSAVYLCASSLWGGTEAFFGQGTRLTVV.

CDR3 bases: TGCACCAGCAGCGGGGACAGGCCCGATAGGAGCCAGCATTTT. Protein sequence: CTSSGDRPDRSQHF. The rearrangement uses TRBV1 and TRBJ1-5; the D call of TRBD1 is as the table states it, not checked on the DNA. TRBV1 is recorded as a pseudogene. The CDR3 runs 14 residues.

CDR3 nucleotide sequence: TGTGCCAGTAGTCCGGGTGAAAAACTGTTTTTT. Its protein product is CASSPGEKLFF. The rearrangement joins TRBV19 to TRBJ1-4, with D unresolved. Per germline, CDR1 LNHDA and CDR2 SQIVND (reference sequence). V lost 5 bases, J lost 7 bases, and 5 bases lay in between. The CDR3 length is 11 residues.

The V call is TRBV4-2, the J call TRBJ1-1; 8 positions match TRBD1. This CDR3 comprises 14 residues. The V gene end was trimmed by 1 base and the J gene end by 4 bases; junction bases not matched to a gene: 2. Germline CDR1 reads LGHNA; CDR2 reads YNFKEQ. The CDR3 DNA is TGTGCCAGCAGCCAAGCTGGACAGGGCACTGAAGCTTTCTTT. Amino acid sequence: CASSQAGQGTEAFF.

The gene calls are TRBV27 and TRBJ2-7; TRBD2 matches 10 bases. The V gene's germline CDR1 is MNHEY and CDR2 SMNVEV (reference sequence). V lost 5 bases to trimming and J lost 2 bases; unmatched junction nucleotides: 9. This CDR3 spans 16 amino acids. The CDR3 sequence: CASSPRVLAGTYEQYF. In nucleotides, the CDR3 is TGTGCCAGCAGTCCGCGGGTACTAGCGGGGACCTACGAGCAGTACTTC.